One and the same sample provided the 30 T cell receptor beta chains below, sequenced in a study of T cells expressing NK-cell markers. TCRdb re-called the 5' RACE reads; every CDR3 protein appears as one record, without DNA. The sample's table shows over 200,000 distinct CDR3 sequences. The material sequenced was blood T cells: a sorted CD56 or NKG2C T cell subset, CD4+ or CD8+ T cells, or bulk PBMC T cells (not recorded which). These receptors all come from a man aged 18 to 35 in good health.

The V gene is TRBV12-5, the J gene TRBJ2-3; the TRBD2 assignment by TCRdb is unverifiable without DNA. The CDR3 contains 16 residues. Germline CDR1 LGHNT, CDR2 FRNRAP. The CDR3: CASGFGGRGATDTQYF.

The rearrangement links TRBV6-2 or TRBV6-3 to TRBJ1-5; TCRdb designates TRBD1, a call that cannot be tested without DNA. The CDR3 loop spans 15 amino acids. The germline gives CDR1 MNHEY, CDR2 SVGEGT. The CDR3 is CASSGRPIGSQPQHF.

V and J are TRBV11-3 and TRBJ2-5; absent DNA, TCRdb's TRBD2 call cannot be checked. In germline, CDR1 is SGHNT, CDR2 YENEEA. The CDR3 runs to 15 residues. The CDR3 sequence: CASSLAAGGGETQYF.

J is TRBJ2-7 and V is TRBV29-1; TCRdb picks TRBD2, but there is no DNA to check that call. Per the germline V gene, CDR1 is SQVTM and CDR2 is ANQGSEA. This CDR3 has 13 residues. CDR3 residues: CSVLAGGAYEQYF.

The chain combines TRBV5-6 with TRBJ2-1. Per the germline V gene, CDR1 is SGHDT and CDR2 is YYEEEE. The CDR3 covers 13 residues. The CDR3: CASSGVSYNEQFF.

The chain links TRBV4-3 to TRBJ1-2. CDR3 size: 15 residues. CDR1 is LGHNA, CDR2 YSLEER, per germline. The CDR3 loop reads CASSQEVAKGTGYTF.

This rearrangement joins TRBV6-1 to TRBJ2-7. CDR3 length: 12 residues. From germline, CDR1 is MNHNS and CDR2 SASEGT. CDR3 sequence: CASSEAPWEQYF.

The chain joins TRBV5-1 to TRBJ1-2; the TCRdb D gene call, TRBD1, has no DNA to confirm it. The CDR3 has 14 amino acids. Germline CDR1 reads SGHRS; CDR2 reads YFSETQ. The CDR3 is CASSPEQGGYGYTF.

This chain joins TRBV29-1 and TRBJ2-5. CDR1 and CDR2 (germline): SQVTM, ANQGSEA. The CDR3 covers 13 residues. CDR3 region: CSVDRGLLETQYF.

The chain links TRBV3-1 to TRBJ2-2; absent DNA, TCRdb's TRBD2 call cannot be checked. The germline V gene encodes CDR1 LGHDT and CDR2 YNNKEL (reference sequence). The CDR3 runs 14 residues. CDR3 loop: CASSPTGRGGELFF.

This chain links TRBV7-6 with TRBJ2-7; the D gene TCRdb calls, TRBD1, cannot be checked with no DNA. The germline gives CDR1 SGHVS, CDR2 FNYEAQ. CDR3 length: 15 residues. CDR3 sequence reads: CASTSGTGDSYEQYF.

The gene calls are TRBV6-5 and TRBJ2-6; TCRdb returns TRBD1, unconfirmable since there is no DNA. The CDR3 covers 17 residues. Looked up from germline, CDR1 is MNHEY and CDR2 is SVGAGI. CDR3 in amino acids: CASSPEITGAGANVLTF.

The V gene is TRBV21-1, the J gene TRBJ1-5; the TCRdb call, TRBD1, lacks DNA for checking. TRBV21-1 is annotated as a pseudogene. The CDR3 spans 16 residues. CDR3: CASSKKVRAGVQPQHF.

The CDR3 protein is CASSSVGQNEQFF. The chain combines TRBV5-1 with TRBJ2-1; TCRdb returns TRBD2, unconfirmable since there is no DNA. The CDR3 has 13 residues. From germline, CDR1 is SGHRS and CDR2 YFSETQ.

V usage is TRBV10-3 and J usage is TRBJ2-5; TCRdb names TRBD1, which stays unverified in the absence of DNA. The CDR3 has 13 residues. Germline V lookup: CDR1 ENHRY, CDR2 SYGVKD. The CDR3 sequence: CAINQGGGETQYF.

V gene TRBV5-1 combines with J gene TRBJ2-1; TCRdb calls TRBD2, which cannot be checked without DNA. CDR3 length: 17 amino acids. Germline CDR1 reads SGHRS; CDR2 reads YFSETQ. CDR3 region: CASSTLLAGSGYNEQFF. The complete variable domain, with remaining parts taken from reference TRBV5-1 and TRBJ2-1, reads KAGVTQTPRYLIKTRGQQVTLSCSPISGHRSVSWYQQTPGQGLQFLFEYFSETQRNKGNFPGRFSGRQFSNSRSEMNVSTLELGDSALYLCASSTLLAGSGYNEQFFGPGTRLTVL.

The chain combines TRBV20-1 with TRBJ2-3. The germline CDR1 and CDR2 sequences are DFQATT and SNEGSKA (reference sequence). The CDR3 is 14 amino acids. CDR3 in amino acids: CSARTGIDTDTQYF.

The V gene is TRBV6-2 or TRBV6-3, the J gene TRBJ2-7; as DNA is missing, the TRBD1 call by TCRdb cannot be tested. CDR1 and CDR2 from the germline V gene are MNHEY and SVGEGT. The CDR3 is 16 amino acids. This CDR3 is CASSYSPGQRIYEQYF.

The V and J genes are TRBV7-9 and TRBJ1-1; TCRdb's D call of TRBD1 is untestable without DNA. The germline V gene has CDR1 SEHNR and CDR2 FQNEAQ (reference sequence). The length of the CDR3 is 13 residues. CDR3 region: CASSTRTNTEAFF.

J is TRBJ2-2 and V is TRBV20-1; TCRdb reports TRBD1, a call that lacks DNA to check it against. The V gene's germline CDR1 is DFQATT and CDR2 SNEGSKA (reference sequence). The CDR3 totals 14 residues. CDR3: CSASRDALGGELFF.

The rearrangement uses TRBV5-1 and TRBJ2-7. Germline values: CDR1 SGHRS, CDR2 YFSETQ. CDR3 length equals 14 residues. The CDR3 loop reads CASSLSAGSYEQYF. The full variable domain, rest sourced from reference TRBV5-1 and TRBJ2-7, is KAGVTQTPRYLIKTRGQQVTLSCSPISGHRSVSWYQQTPGQGLQFLFEYFSETQRNKGNFPGRFSGRQFSNSRSEMNVSTLELGDSALYLCASSLSAGSYEQYFGPGTRLTVT.

V and J are TRBV12-3 or TRBV12-4 and TRBJ2-2. The length of the CDR3 is 16 residues. This CDR3 is CASSLALRGGTGELFF.

The chain employs TRBV6-4 and TRBJ2-3; TCRdb's assignment of TRBD1 cannot be checked, as there is no DNA. This CDR3 has 14 residues. From germline, CDR1 is MRHNA and CDR2 SNTAGT. The CDR3: CASRDSPHTDTQYF.

The chain is built from TRBV20-1 and TRBJ1-1. CDR1 and CDR2 (germline): DFQATT, SNEGSKA (reference sequence). CDR3 length: 12 amino acids. The CDR3 is CSGRQSGTEAFF.

J is TRBJ2-5 and V is TRBV29-1; as DNA is missing, the TRBD1 call by TCRdb cannot be tested. Germline V gene sequence: CDR1 SQVTM, CDR2 ANQGSEA. This CDR3 has 12 residues. The CDR3 loop is CSVVDRVETQYF.

The chain uses TRBV20-1 and TRBJ2-7. This CDR3 has 14 amino acids. Germline CDR1 DFQATT, CDR2 SNEGSKA (reference sequence). This CDR3 is CSARDVLWIYEQYF.

This chain links TRBV25-1 with TRBJ1-2; TCRdb indicates TRBD1, and absent DNA this call remains unverified. This CDR3 contains 13 residues. CDR1 is MGHDK and CDR2 is SYGVNS in the germline V gene. The CDR3 reads CASSATGSYGYTF.

The rearrangement links TRBV28 to TRBJ2-2; TCRdb designates TRBD2, a call that cannot be tested without DNA. The CDR3 has 12 amino acids. The V gene's germline CDR1 is MDHEN and CDR2 SYDVKM. The CDR3 loop is CASRASTGELFF.

The V and J genes are TRBV5-5 and TRBJ2-1; TCRdb designates TRBD2, a call that cannot be tested without DNA. This CDR3 is 14 amino acids long. The germline CDR1 and CDR2 sequences are SGHKS and YYEKEE (reference sequence). CDR3 region: CASSAGTTNNEQFF.

The chain carries TRBV5-1 and TRBJ1-1; the D call from TCRdb, TRBD1, cannot be confirmed without DNA. The germline CDR1 and CDR2 sequences are SGHRS and YFSETQ. The CDR3 totals 12 residues. CDR3 loop: CASSRTGAEAFF. The full variable domain, rest sourced from reference TRBV5-1 and TRBJ1-1, is KAGVTQTPRYLIKTRGQQVTLSCSPISGHRSVSWYQQTPGQGLQFLFEYFSETQRNKGNFPGRFSGRQFSNSRSEMNVSTLELGDSALYLCASSRTGAEAFFGQGTRLTVV.